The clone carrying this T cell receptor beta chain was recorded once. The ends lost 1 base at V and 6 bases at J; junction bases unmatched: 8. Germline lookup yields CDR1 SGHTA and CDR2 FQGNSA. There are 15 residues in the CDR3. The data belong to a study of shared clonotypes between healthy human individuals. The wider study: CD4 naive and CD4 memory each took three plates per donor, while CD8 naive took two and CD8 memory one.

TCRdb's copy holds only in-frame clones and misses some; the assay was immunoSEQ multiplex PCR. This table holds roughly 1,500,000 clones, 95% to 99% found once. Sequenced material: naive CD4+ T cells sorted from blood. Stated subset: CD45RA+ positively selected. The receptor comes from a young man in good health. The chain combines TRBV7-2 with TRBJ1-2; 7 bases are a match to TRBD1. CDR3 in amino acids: CASSLVDRQGHGYTF. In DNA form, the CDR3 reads TGTGCCAGCAGCTTAGTGGATAGACAGGGTCATGGCTACACCTTC.